What follows are 30 T cell receptor beta chains derived from one specimen sequenced in a study of identical twins. From the 5' RACE reads, TCRdb called clonotypes with MiXCR, one entry per CDR3 protein. The table has approximately 600,000 distinct CDR3 sequences, less than 9% seen once. The same data also contributed to another study, on yellow fever vaccine responses in identical twins.

Material for sequencing was PBMCs. Every receptor here comes from a woman aged 18-29 years in good health.

The chain has TRBV27 and TRBJ2-7; D gene unclear. CDR1 MNHEY and CDR2 SMNVEV come from the germline V gene (reference sequence). Trimming left V 9 bases short and J 2 bases short, with 14 bases between. This CDR3 has 13 residues. CDR3 bases: TGTGCCAGTGGGCCCCTTTCTGCCTACGAGCAGTACTTC. Translation: CASGPLSAYEQYF.

The J gene is TRBJ2-3, the V gene TRBV6-5, with D perhaps TRBD1 or TRBD2 (5 bases each). The CDR3 contains 13 residues. Germline CDR1 reads MNHEY; CDR2 reads SVGAGI. V was clipped by 2 bases and J by 4 bases, with 7 bases between them. CDR3 in amino acids: CASSYLGADTQYF. Here the CDR3 DNA reads TGTGCCAGCAGTTACCTGGGGGCAGATACGCAGTATTTT.

This clonotype was observed many times. Here the CDR3 reads CASSTTFGILNEQFF. Here the CDR3 DNA reads TGCGCCAGCAGCACCACTTTTGGGATTCTCAATGAGCAGTTCTTC. The chain joins TRBV4-1 to TRBJ2-1; no firm D call. The CDR3 length is 15 residues. Trimming shortened V by 5 bases and J by 6 bases, and 17 bases separated the two germline ends. Germline loops: CDR1 MGHRA, CDR2 YSYEKL.

This clonotype was counted at least ten times. The V and J genes are TRBV12-3 or TRBV12-4 and TRBJ2-2; no clear D. The CDR3 loop spans 16 amino acids. The germline V and J ends were trimmed by 3 bases and 0 bases, with 11 bases remaining between them. For the CDR3, the DNA is TGTGCCAGCAGTTTTGGCCTAACTCCGAACACCGGGGAGCTGTTTTTT. Amino acids: CASSFGLTPNTGELFF.

This clonotype has ten or more counts. The rearrangement uses TRBV21-1 and TRBJ1-4; TRBD1, the table's D call, was not compared with the DNA. TRBV21-1 is a documented pseudogene. CDR3 size: 16 residues. The CDR3, as DNA: TGTGCCAGCAGCAAAGAGGACAGCCAAAGGGGAAGAAAACTGTTTTTT. This translates into CASSKEDSQRGRKLFF.

The J gene is TRBJ2-1, the V gene TRBV27; the match to TRBD1 covers 9 bases. The V segment lost 2 bases and the J segment 7 bases; nucleotides outside the gene matches: 9. This CDR3 comprises 16 residues. The germline V gene has CDR1 MNHEY and CDR2 SMNVEV (reference sequence). CDR3 amino acids: CASSLGAGTGKNEQFF. As DNA, the CDR3 is TGTGCCAGCAGTTTAGGGGCCGGGACAGGGAAGAATGAGCAGTTCTTC.

This clonotype was found a few times. This rearrangement joins TRBV12-3 or TRBV12-4 to TRBJ1-5; D perhaps matches TRBD1 (6 bases). CDR3 length equals 14 residues. V was trimmed by 6 bases and J by 7 bases, leaving 16 bases between them. The CDR3 sequence is CASRLGGGLQPQHF. In DNA, the CDR3 is TGTGCCAGCAGACTGGGAGGGGGTTTGCAGCCCCAGCATTTT.

J is TRBJ2-7 and V is TRBV10-3; 7 positions agree with TRBD1. The CDR3 has 13 residues. Germline trimming cut 3 bases from V and 2 bases from J; bases unmatched to any gene: 1. Germline V gene lookup returns CDR1 ENHRY and CDR2 SYGVKD. As DNA, the CDR3 is TGTGCCATCAGTGACACAGGGGCCTACGAGCAGTACTTC. Translating gives CAISDTGAYEQYF.

The chain joins TRBV20-1 to TRBJ1-2; D unclear. This CDR3 region has 11 residues. V was clipped by 3 bases and J by 5 bases, with 7 bases between them. Germline V CDR1 and CDR2: DFQATT, SNEGSKA (reference sequence). The CDR3 DNA is TGCAGTGCTAGTTCCGGGTATGGCTACACCTTC. It encodes CSASSGYGYTF.

This clonotype was seen repeatedly, ten times or more. This chain uses TRBV10-3 with TRBJ1-6; a possible D gene is TRBD1 (6 bases). The V gene's germline CDR1 is ENHRY and CDR2 SYGVKD. The CDR3 contains 13 residues. V was pared by 5 bases and J by 6 bases, with 8 bases between. The CDR3 DNA reads as TGTGCCATCAGTACACAGGGTAATTCACCCCTCCACTTT. Residues: CAISTQGNSPLHF.

This clonotype has ten or more counts. The chain combines TRBV5-1 with TRBJ1-1; no clear D. Germline lookup yields CDR1 SGHRS and CDR2 YFSETQ. The CDR3 sequence is 13 residues long. Trimming took 2 bases from V and 4 from J, leaving 9 bases between them. CDR3 in amino acids: CASSLVMATEAFF. The CDR3 DNA sequence: TGCGCCAGCAGCTTAGTTATGGCCACTGAAGCTTTCTTT.

Ten or more counts support this clonotype. The chain employs TRBV5-1 and TRBJ1-1; no clear D gene. Trimming removed 6 bases at V and 1 base at J, with 4 bases between. CDR3 length: 11 residues. Germline assignment: CDR1 SGHRS and CDR2 YFSETQ. CDR3 DNA sequence: TGCGCCAGCACCGGGAACACTGAAGCTTTCTTT. It specifies CASTGNTEAFF.

This clonotype was observed a handful of times. This chain joins TRBV20-1 and TRBJ2-1; D perhaps matches TRBD1 (5 bases). The V gene's germline CDR1 is DFQATT and CDR2 SNEGSKA (reference sequence). V gave up 0 bases and J gave up 1 base, with 25 bases separating them. The CDR3 is 20 residues long. CDR3 bases: TGCAGTGCTAGAGAGGGTCTGGGTCGAGACAGCCCGAGGTCCTACAATGAGCAGTTCTTC. Protein sequence: CSAREGLGRDSPRSYNEQFF.

This clonotype was counted a few times. This chain joins TRBV10-3 and TRBJ1-1; D may be TRBD1 (5 bases). Germline V gene sequence: CDR1 ENHRY, CDR2 SYGVKD. The ends were cut back, 2 bases at V and 0 bases at J, with 16 bases in the middle. The CDR3 is made up of 17 amino acids. CDR3 nucleotides: TGTGCCATCAGTGAGAGCGGGGGTGTCAGCCTGAACACTGAAGCTTTCTTT. This translates into CAISESGGVSLNTEAFF.

This clonotype was seen many times. The chain has TRBV5-1 and TRBJ2-2; D gene ambiguous. The CDR3 length is 16 residues. Trimming took off 0 bases at V and 4 bases at J, with 13 bases between the two ends. Germline V gene data show CDR1 as SGHRS and CDR2 as YFSETQ. In DNA form, the CDR3 reads TGCGCCAGCAGCTTGGAAGGGCCTGTCTTCACCGGGGAGCTGTTTTTT. Its translation: CASSLEGPVFTGELFF.

The gene calls are TRBV4-1 and TRBJ2-5, with D perhaps TRBD2 (6 bases). This CDR3 region has 16 residues. Germline CDR1 is MGHRA and CDR2 is YSYEKL. V lost 8 bases and J 7 bases, leaving 26 bases between the germline ends. The DNA for the CDR3 is TGCGCCAGCTTTCCGGGGCCGCGACGGGGGTCATGGACCCAGTACTTC. Amino acid sequence: CASFPGPRRGSWTQYF.

J is TRBJ2-2 and V is TRBV29-1; D remains unclear. The CDR3 sequence is 12 residues long. From germline, CDR1 is SQVTM and CDR2 ANQGSEA. With 7 bases removed from V and 3 bases from J, the gap between germline ends came to 9 bases. CDR3 in DNA: TGCAGCGCCGCTATGTACACCGGGGAGCTGTTTTTT. Translation: CSAAMYTGELFF.

This clonotype was recorded a few times. The chain is built from TRBV7-6 and TRBJ2-2; D is possibly TRBD1 (6 bases). CDR3 length: 15 amino acids. V lost 1 base, J lost 6 bases, and 12 bases lay in between. Germline V lookup: CDR1 SGHVS, CDR2 FNYEAQ. DNA of the CDR3: TGTGCCAGCAGCTTAGACCAGGGGTTAGCCGGGGAGCTGTTTTTT. Its translation: CASSLDQGLAGELFF.

There are a few counts of this clonotype. The J gene is TRBJ2-4, the V gene TRBV10-2; 7 bases align to TRBD1. Unmatched junction bases numbered 12, after V lost 7 bases and J lost 6 bases. CDR3 size: 15 residues. CDR1 is WSHSY, CDR2 SAAADI, per germline. CDR3 residues: CASKNRDSGRNIQYF. Here the CDR3 DNA reads TGCGCCAGCAAAAATAGGGACAGTGGGAGAAACATTCAGTACTTC.

The CDR3 spells CASSFLGATGELFF. CDR3 sequence (DNA): TGTGCCAGCAGCTTTCTAGGGGCCACCGGGGAGCTGTTTTTT. The rearrangement uses TRBV5-6 and TRBJ2-2; tentatively, D is TRBD1 (5 bases). Germline V gene data show CDR1 as SGHDT and CDR2 as YYEEEE. There are 14 residues in the CDR3. V was trimmed by 2 bases and J by 4 bases, leaving 9 bases between them. Based on the CDR3 plus reference TRBV5-6 and TRBJ2-2, the full variable domain is DAGVTQSPTHLIKTRGQQVTLRCSPKSGHDTVSWYQQALGQGPQFIFQYYEEEERQRGNFPDRFSGHQFPNYSSELNVNALLLGDSALYLCASSFLGATGELFFGEGSRLTVL.

This clonotype was detected a few times. The rearrangement joins TRBV13 to TRBJ2-3, with a possible D match to TRBD2 (7 bases). V lost 8 bases and J 2 bases, leaving 20 bases between the germline ends. The CDR3 totals 16 residues. From germline, CDR1 is PRHDT and CDR2 FYEKMQ (reference sequence). CDR3 DNA: TGTGCCAGCGATTCTGGGGGGGCGATCTACACAGATACGCAGTATTTT. Encoded protein: CASDSGGAIYTDTQYF. Full variable domain (outside the CDR3, taken from reference TRBV13 and TRBJ2-3): AAGVIQSPRHLIKEKRETATLKCYPIPRHDTVYWYQQGPGQDPQFLISFYEKMQSDKGSIPDRFSAQQFSDYHSELNMSSLELGDSALYFCASDSGGAIYTDTQYFGPGTRLTVL.

V is TRBV11-2 and J is TRBJ2-5; 11 bases line up with TRBD2. The trim removed 4 bases at V and 4 bases at J, leaving 8 bases unmatched. This CDR3 region has 16 residues. In germline, CDR1 is SGHAT, CDR2 FQNNGV. In DNA form, the CDR3 reads TGTGCCAGCAGCTACGGACTAGCGGGCGGACTAGAGACCCAGTACTTC. This encodes CASSYGLAGGLETQYF.

The genes are TRBV20-1 and TRBJ2-3, with TRBD2 matching over 8 bases. The CDR3 loop spans 15 amino acids. Germline CDR1 and CDR2: DFQATT and SNEGSKA (reference sequence). V lost 5 bases to trimming and J lost 0 bases; unmatched junction nucleotides: 7. CDR3 bases: TGCAGTGCTTGCCGACAGCGGGGGAGCACAGATACGCAGTATTTT. Residues: CSACRQRGSTDTQYF.

This clonotype was detected ten times or more. This rearrangement joins TRBV5-1 to TRBJ2-2, with 8 bases aligning to TRBD1. Per germline, CDR1 SGHRS and CDR2 YFSETQ. Trimming cost V 4 bases and J 1 base; bases outside gene matches: 3. The CDR3 runs 15 residues. CDR3 nucleotides: TGCGCCAGCAGCCGCGGGACAGGGAACACCGGGGAGCTGTTTTTT. As protein: CASSRGTGNTGELFF.

CDR3 sequence (DNA): TGTGCCACTATCAAGGGGCTAGCGGGAGGGCCAGGTTACAATGAGCAGTTCTTC. Translated: CATIKGLAGGPGYNEQFF. The J gene is TRBJ2-1, the V gene TRBV10-3; 12 nucleotides match TRBD2. V lost 10 bases to trimming and J lost 4 bases; unmatched junction nucleotides: 17. Germline V gene data show CDR1 as ENHRY and CDR2 as SYGVKD. This CDR3 comprises 18 residues.

This clonotype has at least ten counts. The V gene is TRBV28, the J gene TRBJ1-1, with TRBD1 as a possible D gene (6 bases). CDR3 length: 16 amino acids. Germline-derived CDR1 and CDR2 are MDHEN and SYDVKM. The V end was cut by 5 bases, the J end by 0 bases, with 16 bases between. This chain's CDR3 is CASSPRGRTLNTEAFF. The CDR3 bases are TGTGCCAGCAGTCCCCGGGGGCGGACTTTGAACACTGAAGCTTTCTTT.

This clonotype showed up many times. The chain carries TRBV12-3 or TRBV12-4 and TRBJ1-2; tentative D call: TRBD1 (5 bases). Trimming pared 5 bases from V and 7 bases from J, leaving 11 bases between. The CDR3 runs 12 residues. CDR3 region: CASSREGFGYTF. The CDR3 DNA reads TGTGCCAGCAGTCGAGAGGGGTTTGGCTACACCTTC.

V gene TRBV19 combines with J gene TRBJ1-5; no clear D gene. The V gene lost 5 bases and the J gene lost 0 bases, with 11 bases spanning the gap. From germline, CDR1 is LNHDA and CDR2 SQIVND (reference sequence). CDR3 length equals 15 residues. The chain's CDR3 is CASSRAQDSNQPQHF. The CDR3 DNA is TGTGCCAGTAGTCGGGCGCAGGATAGCAATCAGCCCCAGCATTTT.

This CDR3 reads CASSEWGGAGELFF. The DNA of the CDR3 is TGTGCCAGCAGTGAGTGGGGTGGCGCCGGGGAGCTGTTTTTT. The chain links TRBV28 to TRBJ2-2; D gene unclear. V lost 5 bases and J lost 6, with 13 bases in between. Looked up from germline, CDR1 is MDHEN and CDR2 is SYDVKM. This CDR3 has 14 amino acids.

A remark on this clonotype: A single base separates this from a much larger clone, so it may be a read error. The chain is built from TRBV5-6 and TRBJ2-1; weak D call: TRBD2 (6 bases). The J call may be wrong; the DNA end is better matched by TRBJ2-7. Looked up from germline, CDR1 is SGHDT and CDR2 is YYEEEE. This CDR3 is 16 amino acids long. This chain's CDR3 is CASRRDPSGLMNEQYF. CDR3 sequence (DNA): TGTGCCAGCAGGCGGGATCCTAGTGGTCTGATGAATGAGCAGTACTTC.